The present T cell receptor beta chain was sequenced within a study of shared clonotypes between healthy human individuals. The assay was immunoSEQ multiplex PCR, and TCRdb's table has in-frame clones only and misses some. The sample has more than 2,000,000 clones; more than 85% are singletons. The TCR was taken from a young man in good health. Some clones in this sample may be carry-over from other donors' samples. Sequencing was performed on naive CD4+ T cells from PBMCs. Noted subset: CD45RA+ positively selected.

This CDR3 reads CSVVVGANGADTQYF. CDR3 sequence (DNA): TGCAGCGTTGTCGTGGGGGCGAACGGTGCAGATACGCAGTATTTT. The gene calls are TRBV29-1 and TRBJ2-3, with D maybe TRBD1 (6 bases). CDR3 length: 15 amino acids. Trimming cost V 4 bases and J 4 bases, with 18 bases left between them. CDR1 is SQVTM, CDR2 ANQGSEA, per germline.